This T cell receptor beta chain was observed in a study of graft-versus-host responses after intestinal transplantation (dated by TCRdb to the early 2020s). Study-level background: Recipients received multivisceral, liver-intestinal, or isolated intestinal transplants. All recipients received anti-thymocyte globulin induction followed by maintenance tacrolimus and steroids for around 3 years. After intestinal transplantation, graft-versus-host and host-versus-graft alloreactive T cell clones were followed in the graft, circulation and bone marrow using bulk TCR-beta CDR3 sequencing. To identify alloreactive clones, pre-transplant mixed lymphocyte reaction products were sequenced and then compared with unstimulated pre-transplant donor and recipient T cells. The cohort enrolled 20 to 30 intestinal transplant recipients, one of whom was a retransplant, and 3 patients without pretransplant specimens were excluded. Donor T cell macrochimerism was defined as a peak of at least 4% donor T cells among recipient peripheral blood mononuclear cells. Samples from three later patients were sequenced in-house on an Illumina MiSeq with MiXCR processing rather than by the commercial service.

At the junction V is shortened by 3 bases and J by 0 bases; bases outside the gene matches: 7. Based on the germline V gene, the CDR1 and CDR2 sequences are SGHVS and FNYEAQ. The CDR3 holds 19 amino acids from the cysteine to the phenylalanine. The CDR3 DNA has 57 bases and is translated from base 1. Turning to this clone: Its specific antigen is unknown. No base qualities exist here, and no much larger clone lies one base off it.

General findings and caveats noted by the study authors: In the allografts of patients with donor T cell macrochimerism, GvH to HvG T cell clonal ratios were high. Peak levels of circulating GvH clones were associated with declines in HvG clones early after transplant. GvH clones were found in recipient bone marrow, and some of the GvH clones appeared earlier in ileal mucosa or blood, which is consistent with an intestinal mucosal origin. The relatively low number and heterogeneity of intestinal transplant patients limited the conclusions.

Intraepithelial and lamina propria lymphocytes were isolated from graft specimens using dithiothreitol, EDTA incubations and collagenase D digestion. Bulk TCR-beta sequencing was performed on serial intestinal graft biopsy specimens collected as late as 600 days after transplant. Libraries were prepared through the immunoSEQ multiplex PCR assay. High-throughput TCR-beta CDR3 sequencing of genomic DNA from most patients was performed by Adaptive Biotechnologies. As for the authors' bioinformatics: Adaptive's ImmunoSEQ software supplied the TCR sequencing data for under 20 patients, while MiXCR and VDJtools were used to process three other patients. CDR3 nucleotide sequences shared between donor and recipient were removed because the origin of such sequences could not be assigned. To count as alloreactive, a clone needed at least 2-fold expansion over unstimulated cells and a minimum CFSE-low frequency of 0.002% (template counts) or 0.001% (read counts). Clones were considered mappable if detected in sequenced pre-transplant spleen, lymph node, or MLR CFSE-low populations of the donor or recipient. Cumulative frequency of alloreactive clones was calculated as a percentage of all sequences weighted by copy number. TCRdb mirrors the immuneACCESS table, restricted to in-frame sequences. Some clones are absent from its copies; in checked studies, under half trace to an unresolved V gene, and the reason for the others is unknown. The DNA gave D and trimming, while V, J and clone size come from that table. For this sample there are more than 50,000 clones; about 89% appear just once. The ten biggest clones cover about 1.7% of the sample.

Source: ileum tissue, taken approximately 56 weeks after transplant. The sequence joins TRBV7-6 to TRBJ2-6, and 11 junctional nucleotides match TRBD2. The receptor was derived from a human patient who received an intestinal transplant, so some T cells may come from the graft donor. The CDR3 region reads CASSFLAGGPNSGANVLTF. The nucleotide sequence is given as TGTGCCAGCAGCTTTTTAGCGGGGGGGCCTAACTCTGGGGCCAACGTCCTGACTTTC.